These T cell receptor beta chains were read from a single sample in a study of blood T cell repertoires in COVID-19. Measured with immunoSEQ multiplex PCR; TCRdb has only the in-frame clones, and not every one. The table lists about 50,000 clones, about 86% of them singletons. Sequencing was carried out using peripheral blood. These receptors were taken from a man older than 75 with active COVID-19. The CDR3 runs from the conserved cysteine through the conserved F or W. D genes are given only for firm matches. Only some rows state a clone size, as once, few, many or a class for expanded clones.

length: 15; size: .; J: TRBJ2-7; D: TRBD1; V: TRBV5-1; CDR3: CASSLGGQGAYEQYF; DNA: TGCGCCAGCAGCTTGGGGGGACAGGGGGCTTATGAGCAGTACTTC
length: 16; size: few; J: TRBJ2-2; D: .; V: TRBV25-1; CDR3: CASSAPTGWLNGELFF; DNA: TGTGCCAGCAGTGCCCCGACAGGCTGGTTGAACGGGGAGCTGTTTTTT
length: 15; size: .; J: TRBJ1-2; D: TRBD1; V: TRBV6-5; CDR3: CASTPGGTVNYGYTF; DNA: TGTGCCAGCACCCCAGGGGGGACGGTGAACTATGGCTACACCTTC
length: 16; size: .; J: TRBJ2-7; D: .; V: TRBV27; CDR3: CASSSFQSDHSYEQYF; DNA: TGTGCCAGCAGTTCCTTTCAAAGCGACCACTCCTACGAGCAGTACTTC
length: 15; size: .; J: TRBJ2-1; D: .; V: TRBV6-5; CDR3: CASSSKRSLGNEQFF; DNA: TGTGCCAGCAGTTCGAAACGATCACTAGGGAATGAGCAGTTCTTC
length: 17; size: .; J: TRBJ1-1; D: .; V: TRBV21-1; CDR3: CASSVPGQGSGDTEAFF; DNA: TGTGCCAGCAGCGTGCCGGGACAGGGGTCTGGGGACACTGAAGCTTTCTTT
length: 14; size: few; J: TRBJ1-5; D: .; V: TRBV6-5; CDR3: CASSRGGGYQPQHF; DNA: TGTGCCAGCAGCCGAGGGGGGGGCTATCAGCCCCAGCATTTT
length: 14; size: .; J: TRBJ2-3; D: .; V: TRBV6-5; CDR3: CASRTGLRQDTQYF; DNA: TGTGCCAGCAGAACAGGGTTGCGTCAAGATACGCAGTATTTT
length: 13; size: .; J: TRBJ2-1; D: .; V: TRBV6-5; CDR3: CATVRAGVSEQFF; DNA: TGTGCCACCGTGAGGGCAGGGGTTTCTGAGCAGTTCTTC
length: 15; size: .; J: TRBJ1-2; D: TRBD1; V: TRBV6-5; CDR3: CASTRQGVSDYGYTF; DNA: TGTGCCAGCACGAGGCAGGGGGTCTCGGACTATGGCTACACCTTC
length: 15; size: .; J: TRBJ2-2; D: TRBD2; V: TRBV27; CDR3: CASSLEGEGTGELFF; DNA: TGTGCCAGCAGCCTAGAAGGGGAGGGCACCGGGGAGCTGTTTTTT
length: 15; size: .; J: TRBJ2-5; D: .; V: TRBV18; CDR3: CASSPLVAEGETQYF; DNA: TGTGCCAGCTCACCCCTCGTTGCGGAGGGAGAGACCCAGTACTTC
length: 14; size: .; J: TRBJ2-3; D: TRBD2; V: TRBV7-9; CDR3: CASSRAGFTDTQYF; DNA: TGTGCCAGCAGCCGAGCGGGATTTACAGATACGCAGTATTTT
length: 18; size: .; J: TRBJ2-6; D: TRBD1; V: TRBV25-1; CDR3: CASSDPTGGAVGANVLTF; DNA: TGTGCCAGCAGTGACCCGACAGGGGGCGCGGTCGGGGCCAACGTCCTGACTTTC
length: 13; size: .; J: TRBJ1-2; D: TRBD1; V: TRBV6-6; CDR3: CATDGTGYYGYTF; DNA: TGTGCCACCGACGGGACAGGGTATTATGGCTACACCTTC
length: 15; size: .; J: TRBJ2-5; D: TRBD2; V: TRBV3-1/TRBV3-2; CDR3: CASSQDRLAEETQYF; DNA: TGTGCCAGCAGCCAAGACCGACTAGCGGAAGAGACCCAGTACTTC
length: 14; size: .; J: TRBJ2-5; D: .; V: TRBV15; CDR3: CATSRDSEGETQYF; DNA: TGTGCCACCAGCAGAGATTCTGAGGGCGAGACCCAGTACTTC
length: 16; size: .; J: TRBJ2-2; D: TRBD1; V: TRBV27; CDR3: CASSSYRGANTGELFF; DNA: TGTGCCAGCAGTTCCTACAGGGGCGCGAACACCGGGGAGCTGTTTTTT
length: 13; size: .; J: TRBJ2-2; D: .; V: TRBV28; CDR3: CASIRGNTGELFF; DNA: TGTGCCAGCATCAGAGGGAACACCGGGGAGCTGTTTTTT
length: 13; size: .; J: TRBJ1-2; D: .; V: TRBV10-3; CDR3: CAISEGGGEGYTF; DNA: TGTGCCATCAGTGAGGGTGGAGGGGAAGGCTACACCTTC
length: 15; size: .; J: TRBJ1-5; D: .; V: TRBV5-1; CDR3: CASSLVPGSDQPQHF; DNA: TGCGCCAGCAGCTTGGTCCCAGGGTCGGATCAGCCCCAGCATTTT
length: 21; size: .; J: TRBJ2-6; D: TRBD2; V: TRBV4-1; CDR3: CASSQVSTSGRRISGANVLTF; DNA: TGCGCCAGCAGCCAAGTTTCGACTAGCGGGAGGAGGATCTCTGGGGCCAACGTCCTGACTTTC
length: 13; size: .; J: TRBJ2-5; D: .; V: TRBV5-1; CDR3: CASSLDGAETQYF; DNA: TGCGCCAGCAGCTTGGATGGGGCTGAGACCCAGTACTTC
length: 17; size: .; J: TRBJ2-3; D: TRBD2; V: TRBV28; CDR3: CASSSIPGLAATDTQYF; DNA: TGTGCCAGCAGTTCAATACCGGGACTAGCGGCGACAGATACGCAGTATTTT
length: 13; size: once; J: TRBJ1-4; D: .; V: TRBV7-2; CDR3: CASSLDRGEKLFF; DNA: TGTGCCAGCAGCTTAGATCGGGGTGAAAAACTGTTTTTT
length: 18; size: .; J: TRBJ2-6; D: .; V: TRBV28; CDR3: CASSSASEGATGANVLTF; DNA: TGTGCCAGCAGCTCCGCGTCGGAGGGGGCGACTGGGGCCAACGTCCTGACTTTC
length: 15; size: .; J: TRBJ2-5; D: .; V: TRBV28; CDR3: CASSFGTGSVETQYF; DNA: TGTGCCAGCAGTTTTGGTACAGGGAGCGTGGAGACCCAGTACTTC
length: 12; size: .; J: TRBJ2-7; D: TRBD2; V: TRBV19; CDR3: CASTGRGYEQYF; DNA: TGTGCCAGTACTGGGAGGGGCTACGAGCAGTACTTC
length: 15; size: once; J: TRBJ1-4; D: .; V: TRBV19; CDR3: CASSTQQGGNEKLFF; DNA: TGTGCCAGTAGTACCCAACAGGGCGGGAATGAAAAACTGTTTTTT
length: 14; size: .; J: TRBJ2-7; D: TRBD1; V: TRBV28; CDR3: CASSLGQGGNEQYF; DNA: TGTGCCAGCAGTCTAGGACAGGGGGGCAACGAGCAGTACTTC
length: 16; size: .; J: TRBJ1-2; D: TRBD1; V: TRBV19; CDR3: CASIGRDRVLGHGYTF; DNA: TGTGCCAGTATAGGACGGGACAGGGTTCTCGGGCACGGCTACACCTTC
length: 14; size: .; J: TRBJ2-1; D: TRBD1; V: TRBV11-2; CDR3: CASSLTTGGDEQFF; DNA: TGTGCCAGCAGCTTAACGACAGGGGGCGATGAGCAGTTCTTC
length: 13; size: .; J: TRBJ1-5; D: .; V: TRBV2; CDR3: CASAGSRPGPQHF; DNA: TGTGCCAGCGCGGGGTCGCGGCCTGGGCCCCAGCATTTT
length: 13; size: .; J: TRBJ2-5; D: .; V: TRBV11-2; CDR3: CASSLDRGGGQYF; DNA: TGTGCCAGCAGCTTAGATCGGGGAGGGGGTCAGTACTTC
length: 14; size: .; J: TRBJ2-3; D: .; V: TRBV18; CDR3: CASSSKTNTDTQYF; DNA: TGTGCCAGCTCATCGAAGACTAACACAGATACGCAGTATTTT
length: 17; size: .; J: TRBJ1-4; D: TRBD1; V: TRBV28; CDR3: CASSSDRGVLVNEKLFF; DNA: TGTGCCAGCAGTTCAGACAGGGGGGTTTTGGTAAATGAAAAACTGTTTTTT
length: 17; size: .; J: TRBJ2-7; D: TRBD2; V: TRBV5-4; CDR3: CASSQTTGTSGHYEQYF; DNA: TGTGCCAGCAGCCAAACCACCGGGACTAGCGGGCATTACGAGCAGTACTTC
length: 12; size: .; J: TRBJ2-7; D: .; V: TRBV19; CDR3: CASRDRSHEQYF; DNA: TGTGCCAGTCGAGACAGGTCCCACGAGCAGTACTTC
length: 15; size: .; J: TRBJ2-1; D: .; V: TRBV7-2; CDR3: CASSLSRNSYNEQFF; DNA: TGTGCCAGCAGCTTGAGTCGTAACTCCTACAATGAGCAGTTCTTC
length: 17; size: .; J: TRBJ2-4; D: .; V: TRBV11-2; CDR3: CASSKPYTRGARDIQYF; DNA: TGTGCCAGCAGCAAACCGTACACAAGGGGCGCAAGGGACATTCAGTACTTC
length: 14; size: .; J: TRBJ2-4; D: TRBD2; V: TRBV7-2; CDR3: CASSLSGGKNIQYF; DNA: TGTGCCAGCAGCTTAAGCGGGGGGAAAAACATTCAGTACTTC
length: 15; size: .; J: TRBJ2-1; D: TRBD1; V: TRBV7-2; CDR3: CASSFTTGAGFEQFF; DNA: TGTGCCAGCAGCTTTACGACAGGGGCCGGGTTCGAGCAGTTCTTC
length: 14; size: .; J: TRBJ2-1; D: TRBD2; V: TRBV10-3; CDR3: CAIRASGSNNEQFF; DNA: TGTGCCATCAGGGCTAGCGGGAGTAACAATGAGCAGTTCTTC
length: 18; size: .; J: TRBJ2-1; D: TRBD2; V: TRBV6-2/TRBV6-3; CDR3: CASSYNQLAGITYNEQFF; DNA: TGTGCCAGCAGTTACAACCAGCTAGCGGGAATAACCTACAATGAGCAGTTCTTC
length: 12; size: few; J: TRBJ1-5; D: .; V: TRBV3-1/TRBV3-2; CDR3: CASSQASQPQHF; DNA: TGTGCCAGCAGCCAAGCGTCGCAGCCCCAGCATTTT
length: 15; size: .; J: TRBJ2-3; D: TRBD2; V: TRBV27; CDR3: CASTPGLAGTDTQYF; DNA: TGTGCCAGTACGCCGGGACTAGCGGGCACAGATACGCAGTATTTT
length: 14; size: .; J: TRBJ2-3; D: TRBD1; V: TRBV5-8; CDR3: CASSSRQGTDTQYF; DNA: TGTGCCAGCAGCTCCCGACAGGGAACAGATACGCAGTATTTT
length: 14; size: once; J: TRBJ1-6; D: TRBD1; V: TRBV27; CDR3: CASSLRGLESPLHF; DNA: TGTGCCAGCAGTCTCAGGGGGCTGGAATCACCCCTCCACTTT
length: 14; size: once; J: TRBJ1-1; D: TRBD1; V: TRBV2; CDR3: CASSPGQMNTEAFF; DNA: TGTGCCAGCTCCCCGGGACAGATGAACACTGAAGCTTTCTTT
length: 16; size: .; J: TRBJ1-1; D: TRBD1; V: TRBV19; CDR3: CASSIVTGNVRTEAFF; DNA: TGTGCCAGTAGTATTGTGACAGGGAATGTAAGAACTGAAGCTTTCTTT
length: 14; size: .; J: TRBJ2-1; D: .; V: TRBV15; CDR3: CATSRPQVVHEQFF; DNA: TGTGCCACCAGCAGACCCCAGGTAGTGCATGAGCAGTTCTTC
length: 14; size: .; J: TRBJ2-7; D: TRBD1; V: TRBV7-2; CDR3: CASSSSGGAYEQYF; DNA: TGTGCCAGCAGCTCCTCAGGGGGTGCCTACGAGCAGTACTTC
length: 11; size: few; J: TRBJ2-5; D: .; V: TRBV7-9; CDR3: CASSDLSAQYF; DNA: TGTGCCAGCAGCGATCTCAGTGCCCAGTACTTC
length: 16; size: .; J: TRBJ2-7; D: TRBD1; V: TRBV5-1; CDR3: CASSLDGGTVNYEQYF; DNA: TGCGCCAGCAGCCTCGACGGTGGGACAGTAAACTACGAGCAGTACTTC
length: 17; size: .; J: TRBJ2-1; D: TRBD2; V: TRBV9; CDR3: CASSVELAGGGFDEQFF; DNA: TGTGCCAGCAGCGTAGAACTAGCGGGAGGAGGTTTCGATGAGCAGTTCTTC
length: 14; size: few; J: TRBJ2-7; D: .; V: TRBV3-1/TRBV3-2; CDR3: CASSLAAASYEQYF; DNA: TGTGCCAGCAGCTTGGCAGCGGCCTCCTACGAGCAGTACTTC
length: 13; size: .; J: TRBJ2-7; D: TRBD2; V: TRBV12-3/TRBV12-4; CDR3: CASRLAGYDEQYF; DNA: TGTGCCAGCAGACTAGCGGGATATGACGAGCAGTACTTC
length: 15; size: .; J: TRBJ1-5; D: TRBD1; V: TRBV2; CDR3: CASSPDRGHNQPQHF; DNA: TGTGCCAGCAGCCCGGACAGGGGGCACAATCAGCCCCAGCATTTT
length: 13; size: .; J: TRBJ1-5; D: TRBD1; V: TRBV7-2; CDR3: CASSQGASQPQHF; DNA: TGTGCCAGCAGCCAGGGGGCCAGTCAGCCCCAGCATTTT